A single T cell receptor (beta chain) is shown here with its context. Antigen: not known. This entry is derived from a study of T cell responses to AZD1222 COVID-19 vaccine. The ends were cut back, 0 bases at V and 5 bases at J, with 7 bases in the middle. CDR1 is MNHEY and CDR2 is SVGAGI in the germline V gene. The length of the CDR3 is 13 residues. The study, taken as a whole, reports: In a largely white British group with more females than males, clonal diversity was possibly underestimated.

The table came from immunoSEQ multiplex PCR; TCRdb's copy has only in-frame clones and leaves some out. Here the sample spans about 25,000 clones, about nine tenths being singletons. The sequence was obtained from an adult who received the AZD1222 COVID-19 vaccine. The chain is built from TRBV6-5 and TRBJ2-5, with D uncertain. The sample consisted of peripheral blood, taken 28 days after the second AZD1222 dose. CDR3 amino acids: CASSYSGWETQYF. CDR3 sequence (DNA): TGTGCCAGCAGTTACTCCGGGTGGGAGACCCAGTACTTC.